This T cell receptor (beta chain) was recovered during a study of blood T cells in healthy people across ages. Study-level information: There was about one barcoded beta molecule captured by template switching per two T cells.

About this clonotype itself: The antigen is undetermined.

Each sample provided at least 6 micrograms of extracted total RNA. A second about 7 to 12 cycle PCR used barcoded and J-beta primers. TCRdb redid the calling of the 5' RACE reads with MiXCR, one entry per CDR3 protein. The data hold under 2 million distinct CDR3 sequences, with about 35% observed a single time. The germline CDR1 and CDR2 sequences are DFQATT and SNEGSKA (reference sequence). Deletions cut 6 bases from V and 2 bases from J, with 11 bases between. The CDR3 spans 14 residues. The study, taken as a whole, reports: Unsorted PBMC input precluded a conclusive naive versus antigen-experienced comparison.

This chain links TRBV20-1 with TRBJ1-6, with a weak D call TRBD1 (5 bases). Material: blood. The sequence derives from a woman in her 30s in good health. The CDR3 nucleotides are TGCAGTGCCTCGGCAGGGACCTATAATTCACCCCTCCACTTT. It is translated as CSASAGTYNSPLHF.